These 14 T cell receptor beta chains share one sample of origin, sequenced in a study of blood T cell repertoires in COVID-19. The method was immunoSEQ multiplex PCR; TCRdb's version includes in-frame clones alone and lacks a portion of them. The sample has approximately 15,000 clones; roughly nine tenths are singletons. The sequencing sample was made of peripheral blood. All receptors come from an older woman in a cohort sampled during active or convalescent COVID-19.

V and J are TRBV12-3 or TRBV12-4 and TRBJ2-5; 7 bases fit TRBD2. V dropped 2 bases and J dropped 4; count of bases not matched to a gene: 1. The CDR3 is 13 amino acids. CDR3 region: CASSLWGGETQYF. The CDR3 DNA reads as TGTGCCAGCAGTTTATGGGGGGGAGAGACCCAGTACTTC.

The chain uses TRBV7-8 and TRBJ2-7; 9 nucleotides line up with TRBD1. The V gene end was trimmed by 5 bases and the J gene end by 1 base; junction bases not matched to a gene: 6. The length of the CDR3 is 15 residues. Germline lookup yields CDR1 SGHVS and CDR2 FQNEAQ. The CDR3 DNA sequence: TGTGCCAGCAGCCGAGGAGGGACAGGGTCCTACGAGCAGTACTTC. Protein sequence: CASSRGGTGSYEQYF.

The chain joins TRBV15 to TRBJ1-2, with 7 positions matching TRBD1. This CDR3 spans 14 amino acids. J gave up 2 bases and V 2 bases, and 2 bases lay outside the gene matches. Per germline, CDR1 LNHNV and CDR2 YYDKDF (reference sequence). The CDR3 loop reads CATSRPGQNYGYTF. The CDR3 nucleotides read TGTGCCACCAGCAGACCGGGACAGAACTATGGCTACACCTTC.

This rearrangement joins TRBV4-3 to TRBJ2-6; D is undetermined. The CDR3 has 17 residues. Germline V gives CDR1 LGHNA, CDR2 YSLEER. Trimming took 0 bases from V and 0 from J, leaving 9 bases between them. CDR3 sequence: CASSQDWADSGANVLTF. DNA for the CDR3: TGCGCCAGCAGCCAAGATTGGGCCGACTCTGGGGCCAACGTCCTGACTTTC.

This sequence joins TRBV10-2 and TRBJ2-7, with 10 bases that match TRBD2. The V gene's germline CDR1 is WSHSY and CDR2 SAAADI. The V segment lost 7 bases and the J segment 2 bases; nucleotides outside the gene matches: 8. The CDR3 is 15 residues long. In DNA form, the CDR3 reads TGCGCCAGCACGAAAGAGCGGGGGGGGACCTACGAGCAGTACTTC. The encoded protein is CASTKERGGTYEQYF.

The rearrangement links TRBV7-9 to TRBJ1-2, with a possible D match to TRBD1 (6 bases). The CDR3 has 14 residues. V was pared by 4 bases and J by 7 bases, with 16 bases between. Germline V gene sequence: CDR1 SEHNR, CDR2 FQNEAQ (reference sequence). The CDR3 nucleotides read TGTGCCAGCAGCTCTGACAGGCGCCAAGGTGGCTACACCTTC. It is translated as CASSSDRRQGGYTF.

The CDR3 loop is CASSVLGTGVADTQYF. CDR3 coding DNA: TGTGCCAGCAGTGTACTAGGGACAGGGGTGGCAGATACGCAGTATTTT. The chain has TRBV28 and TRBJ2-3, with 10 bases aligning to TRBD1. V gave up 5 bases and J gave up 4 bases; unmatched junction bases: 9. Germline values: CDR1 MDHEN, CDR2 SYDVKM. The CDR3 consists of 16 residues.

The V and J genes are TRBV5-1 and TRBJ2-3; 12 positions match TRBD2. Trimming removed 4 bases from V and 14 bases from J; junction bases left unmatched: 5. Germline CDR1 SGHRS, CDR2 YFSETQ. This CDR3 contains 12 residues. The CDR3 nucleotides are TGCGCCAGCAGCCCTAGCGGGGGGGCTTCGTATTTT. Encoded protein: CASSPSGGASYF.

The chain links TRBV7-8 to TRBJ1-2; D is possibly TRBD1 (6 bases). This CDR3 contains 15 residues. Germline V gene lookup returns CDR1 SGHVS and CDR2 FQNEAQ. Deletions cut 3 bases from V and 2 bases from J, with 13 bases between. The CDR3 sequence: CASSFLRQANYGYTF. The CDR3 bases are TGTGCCAGCAGCTTTTTGAGACAGGCAAACTATGGCTACACCTTC.

The chain links TRBV29-1 to TRBJ1-3; D gene ambiguous. There are 14 residues in the CDR3. Trimming shortened V by 6 bases and J by 0 bases, and 12 bases separated the two germline ends. Germline V CDR1 and CDR2: SQVTM, ANQGSEA. This chain's CDR3 is CSVRLLISGNTIYF. The DNA for the CDR3 is TGCAGCGTCCGACTTCTGATCTCTGGAAACACCATATATTTT.

The chain joins TRBV4-3 to TRBJ2-1, with D possibly matching TRBD1 (6 bases). The germline gives CDR1 LGHNA, CDR2 YSLEER. The ends were cut back, 4 bases at V and 13 bases at J, with 23 bases in the middle. The CDR3 has 15 amino acids. The CDR3 nucleotides are TGCGCCAGCAGCCTTACTTCACAGCCGGACAGCAATCAGTTCTTC. This encodes CASSLTSQPDSNQFF.

This chain connects TRBV7-2 to TRBJ2-5, with a possible D match to TRBD1 (5 bases). Germline CDR1 and CDR2: SGHTA and FQGNSA. V shed 1 base and J shed 5 bases, with 14 bases lying between them. The CDR3 consists of 15 residues. CDR3 region: CASSLVVGRVETQYF. DNA of the CDR3: TGTGCCAGCAGCTTAGTGGTGGGCAGGGTCGAGACCCAGTACTTC.

This chain links TRBV6-1 with TRBJ1-1; D possibly corresponds to TRBD1 (5 bases). Trimming removed 0 bases at V and 5 bases at J, with 7 bases between. The CDR3 contains 13 residues. The germline V gene has CDR1 MNHNS and CDR2 SASEGT. The CDR3 nucleotides are TGTGCCAGCAGTGAAGCCGGGGGAACTGAAGCTTTCTTT. It encodes CASSEAGGTEAFF.

V and J are TRBV5-5 and TRBJ2-2; TRBD1 matches 10 bases. This CDR3 has 16 residues. Germline V gene data show CDR1 as SGHKS and CDR2 as YYEKEE (reference sequence). With 4 bases clipped from V and 4 bases from J, the junction kept 7 bases outside the gene matches. CDR3 residues: CASSVRDRGTTGELFF. CDR3 DNA sequence: TGTGCCAGCAGCGTCAGGGACAGGGGCACCACCGGGGAGCTGTTTTTT.